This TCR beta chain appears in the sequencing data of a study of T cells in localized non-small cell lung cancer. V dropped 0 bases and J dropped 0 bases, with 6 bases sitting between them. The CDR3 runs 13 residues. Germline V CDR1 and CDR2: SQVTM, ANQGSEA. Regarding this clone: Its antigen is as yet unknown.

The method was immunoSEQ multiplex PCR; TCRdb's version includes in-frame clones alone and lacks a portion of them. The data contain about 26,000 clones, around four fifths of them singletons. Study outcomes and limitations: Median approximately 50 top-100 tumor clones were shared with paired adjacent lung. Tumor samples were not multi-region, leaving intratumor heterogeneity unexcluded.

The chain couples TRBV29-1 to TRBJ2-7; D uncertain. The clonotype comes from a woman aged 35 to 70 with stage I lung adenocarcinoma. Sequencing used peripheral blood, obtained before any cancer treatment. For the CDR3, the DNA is TGCAGCGTTGAAGACGGACGCTCCTACGAGCAGTACTTC. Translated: CSVEDGRSYEQYF.